What follows is one T cell receptor beta chain and its context. The germline V and J ends were trimmed by 4 bases and 0 bases, with 8 bases remaining between them. CDR3 length equals 14 residues. Germline CDR1 reads SGHRS; CDR2 reads YFSETQ. Random hexamers served to reverse transcribe roughly 0.5 to 1 ug RNA. TCRdb passed the immunoSEQ multiplex PCR reads through MiXCR, listing each CDR3 protein once. This table has around 160,000 distinct CDR3 sequences, around 95% appearing once. These data originate in a study of CD8 T cells in Susac syndrome. Healthy donors served as the controls. They were matched for age and sex.

The sample taken for sequencing was CD4+ T cells from PBMCs. This chain connects TRBV5-1 to TRBJ1-3; D gene unclear. This receptor was obtained from a human donor in good health. Here the CDR3 DNA reads TGCGCCAGCAGCATAGACAACTCTGGAAACACCATATATTTT. Encoded protein: CASSIDNSGNTIYF.